The sequence of this T cell receptor beta chain was determined in a study of neurological immune-mediated disorders (dated by TCRdb to 2018 to 2020). Background on the whole study: Using UMI-based sequencing, the study compared peripheral blood TCR-beta repertoires from patients with HTLV-I-associated myelopathy (HAM/TSP), patients with multiple sclerosis, and healthy controls. The 90 to 110 TCR-beta libraries covered PBMC samples along with longitudinal samples, technical triplicates, and paired sorted CD4+ and CD8+ T-cell subsets. The cohort was made up of 68 subjects, consisting of around 14 HAM/TSP patients, some 34 multiple sclerosis patients and 20 healthy controls. The study at large found these results: No identical CDR3 amino acid sequences were shared among expanded clones across subjects, suggesting private TCR-beta repertoires in all groups. The highest TCR clonal expansion was observed in HAM/TSP patients, whereas the lowest was observed in MS patients, even when compared with healthy controls.

Libraries from unsorted PBMCs were made from 2 million PBMCs kept in RNAlater at -80 degrees C until RNA extraction. Peripheral blood was subjected to Ficoll-Hypaque density gradient centrifugation to isolate PBMCs, which were then cryopreserved in liquid nitrogen. cDNA synthesis used template-switch 5'RACE with a primer carrying a 10-nucleotide random unique molecular identifier tagging each TCR transcript. Over 180 million TCR-beta sequences, covering 15-18 subjects, were produced in each sequencing run. The RNeasy kit was used to extract total RNA. The KAPA Real-time Library Amplification kit was used to amplify TCR-beta VDJ regions with primers targeting the TCR constant region and the 5'RACE anchor. Sample indexes and Illumina adaptors were added in a first PCR, after which library yield was increased in a second PCR. After purification with Ampure beads, the TCR product of roughly 650 bp was size-selected on a 2% E-gel SizeSelection system. Before pooling, library quality was assessed on a Bioanalyzer, concentration was determined with Qubit, and library quantification was performed with the Kapa Library Quantification kit. An Illumina HiSeq 2500 sequenced the libraries paired-end 2 x 150 bp. To increase sequence diversity, roughly 24-32% phiX was spiked into each library pool. For the original study's pipeline: The quality-filtered reads were processed with the UMI-based MiGEC pipeline, whose error correction step removed more than 80% of the raw TCR sequences. VDJ genes were aligned to IMGT germline references, and clonotypes were defined by unique CDR3 amino acid sequence plus V-J genes. Clonal expansion, Shannon diversity and CDR3 relatedness were evaluated with VDJtools (CalcPairwiseDistances, ClusterSamples), while phylogenetic trees were built in CLCbio workbench. Clones with at least 8 unique UMIs were defined as expanded, with this threshold being based on coefficient-of-variation modelling across technical triplicates. TCRdb trimmed public reads at Q25 via fastp, called clones via MiXCR and kept in-frame beta chains. Each CDR3 protein gets just one entry, which takes the most common genes and DNA from the rows behind it. TCRdb, not the original authors, processed these V and J calls. This sample gives about 50,000 distinct CDR3 sequences in total; approximately 10% of them show up just once. The biggest ten clones account for around 20% of the sample.

This clonotype was seen ten or more times. Its antigen has not been determined. Per-nucleotide qualities are absent, and no much larger clonotype sits a single base away. What was sequenced was PBMCs. The source of this sequence is a woman in her forties with HTLV-1-associated myelopathy (HAM/TSP).

The base sequence is TGCAGTGCTAGGACCGCAGACGGAGGAGCGTTCGCTGAAGCTTTCTTT. Its product reads: CSARTADGGAFAEAFF. This receptor chain uses TRBV20-1 and TRBJ1-1, with the D gene not confidently named. Relative to germline, V is 3 bases shorter and J is 6 bases shorter, with 23 bases between their ends. From the cysteine through the phenylalanine, the CDR3 covers 16 amino acids. Just CDR3 DNA is preserved here, 48 bases in frame from base 1. CDR1 and CDR2, per the germline V gene (reference sequence), are DFQATT and SNEGSKA.